The clone carrying this T cell receptor (beta chain) was detected only a few times. This sample is part of a study of blood T cell repertoires in COVID-19. Study-level information: Donors in the United States, Italy and Spain gave samples during acute or convalescent COVID-19. From T cells, B-cell-depleted T cells, or PBMCs came the material, which was cDNA or gDNA.

Original analysis: How many nucleated cells were present was estimated from reference gene primer amplification. Assay used: immunoSEQ multiplex PCR; TCRdb lists only in-frame clones, some missing. The V and J calls and clone size are taken from that table; D and trimming were inferred from the DNA. Of under 200,000 clones in the sample, about 88% are singletons; the top ten hold around 4.9%. The specimen was peripheral blood. This TCR was sampled from a woman older than 75 with acute or convalescent COVID-19.

The CDR3 sequence: CATSDPRDGSTGELFF. CDR3 DNA sequence: TGTGCCACCAGTGACCCCCGGGACGGGAGCACCGGGGAGCTGTTTTTT. The V and J genes are TRBV24-1 and TRBJ2-2; perhaps TRBD2 as D (6 bases). The CDR3 consists of 16 residues. The germline gives CDR1 KGHDR, CDR2 SFDVKD. Trimming cost V 4 bases and J 4 bases, with 15 bases left between them.